These 9 T cell receptor beta chains were sequenced from one sample in a study of regulatory T cells in long-lasting Graves disease. Time point noted: newly diagnosed GD, antithyroid drugs for less than 3 months. Extracted RNA from PBMCs served as the source of the TCR library. iRepertoire HTBI primers and Arm-PCR of CDR3 regions built TCR beta libraries. TCRdb redid the calling of the multiplex PCR reads with MiXCR, one entry per CDR3 protein. The repertoire consists of hundreds of thousands of distinct CDR3 sequences, with around 17% occurring once and the leading ten covering about 18%. This sample was also put to use in a study of T cells in Graves' hyperthyroidism and ophthalmopathy.

The source material was peripheral blood mononuclear cells (PBMCs), sampled at new diagnosis, from a patient treated with antithyroid drugs. These receptors were collected from a woman between 25 and 40 years old with Graves disease.

This clonotype was observed at least ten times. V gene TRBV2 combines with J gene TRBJ2-1, with 9 bases lining up with TRBD2. The CDR3 is 15 amino acids. Germline CDR1 and CDR2: SNHLY and FYNNEI. The V gene end was trimmed by 3 bases and the J gene end by 4 bases; junction bases not matched to a gene: 4. The CDR3 reads CASSDLAGGYNEQFF. In DNA form, the CDR3 reads TGTGCCAGCAGTGACTTGGCGGGAGGGTACAATGAGCAGTTCTTC.

In its sample, this clonotype was seen many times. This chain joins TRBV30 and TRBJ2-3; D is ambiguous. This CDR3 region has 14 residues. Trimming removed 2 bases from V and 4 bases from J, with 13 bases in between. Germline V lookup: CDR1 GTSNPN, CDR2 SVGIG (reference sequence). The CDR3 sequence is CAWSYSLGADTQYF. For the CDR3, the DNA is TGTGCCTGGAGTTATTCCCTGGGCGCAGATACGCAGTATTTT.

The gene calls are TRBV12-3 or TRBV12-4 and TRBJ2-1; possibly TRBD2 for D (6 bases). The CDR3 spans 14 residues. The V end lost 3 bases, the J end lost 2 bases, and 8 bases lay between the germline ends. CDR3 coding DNA: TGTGCCAGCAGTTTCGGCGGGGCCTACAATGAGCAGTTCTTC. It yields the protein CASSFGGAYNEQFF.

Remarks on this clonotype: This may be a read error, as it is one base from a much larger clone. J is TRBJ1-2 and V is TRBV2; 8 bases are shared with TRBD1. Trimming removed 6 bases from V and 4 bases from J; junction bases left unmatched: 10. This CDR3 contains 15 residues. Germline assignment: CDR1 SNHLY and CDR2 FYNNEI. The CDR3 reads CASRFPGGGGYGYTF. As DNA, the CDR3 is TGTGCCAGCAGGTTCCCAGGGGGCGGTGGCTATGGCTACACCTTC.

The rearrangement links TRBV7-2 to TRBJ1-2; D is possibly TRBD1 (6 bases). This CDR3 contains 13 residues. V was shortened by 2 bases and J by 7 bases, with 11 bases between the two germline ends. Germline lookup yields CDR1 SGHTA and CDR2 FQGNSA. As DNA, the CDR3 is TGTGCCAGCAGCTTACAGGGGATTCTTGGCTACACCTTC. This translates into CASSLQGILGYTF.

This clonotype was counted ten times or more. The V and J genes are TRBV27 and TRBJ2-1, with 9 positions matching TRBD1. Germline assignment: CDR1 MNHEY and CDR2 SMNVEV (reference sequence). The CDR3 totals 12 residues. Unmatched junction bases numbered 8, after V lost 6 bases and J lost 14 bases. The chain's CDR3 is CASSSGDRGEFF. In DNA form, the CDR3 reads TGTGCCAGCAGCTCGGGAGACAGGGGGGAGTTCTTC.

In this sample, this clonotype turned up many times. J is TRBJ1-1 and V is TRBV11-3, with D possibly being TRBD1 (6 bases). The CDR3 covers 13 residues. The V end was cut by 4 bases, the J end by 3 bases, with 9 bases between. Germline CDR1 and CDR2: SGHNT and YENEEA. This chain's CDR3 is CASSSNRDTEAFF. CDR3 sequence (DNA): TGTGCCAGCAGCTCCAACAGGGACACTGAAGCTTTCTTT.

This clonotype was seen many times. The CDR3, as DNA: TGTGCCAGCAGTTACTCCTACAGGGTTGACTATGGCTACACCTTC. As protein: CASSYSYRVDYGYTF. The rearrangement joins TRBV6-5 to TRBJ1-2, with D perhaps TRBD1 (6 bases). V was cut by 0 bases and J by 3 bases, with 11 bases left in between. Germline values: CDR1 MNHEY, CDR2 SVGAGI. The CDR3 is made up of 15 amino acids.

This clonotype came up many times. The CDR3, as DNA: TGTGCCACCATGAGTCGGACAGGGGGCAAATTCTACGAGCAGTACTTC. As protein: CATMSRTGGKFYEQYF. J is TRBJ2-7 and V is TRBV6-1, with TRBD1 matching 11 bases. Losses at the gene ends were 10 bases for V and 3 bases for J; bases not matched to a gene: 14. The CDR3 loop spans 16 amino acids. CDR1 is MNHNS and CDR2 is SASEGT in the germline V gene.